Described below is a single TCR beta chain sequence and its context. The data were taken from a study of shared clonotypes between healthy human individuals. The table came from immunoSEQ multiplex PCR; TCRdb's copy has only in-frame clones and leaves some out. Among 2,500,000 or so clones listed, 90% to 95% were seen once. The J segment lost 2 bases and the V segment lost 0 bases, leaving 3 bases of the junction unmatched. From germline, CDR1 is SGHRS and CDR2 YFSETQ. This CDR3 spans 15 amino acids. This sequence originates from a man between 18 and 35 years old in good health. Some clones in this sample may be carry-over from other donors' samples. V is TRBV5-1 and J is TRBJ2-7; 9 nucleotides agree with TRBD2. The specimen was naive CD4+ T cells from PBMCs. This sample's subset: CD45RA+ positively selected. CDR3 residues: CASSLDPSGTYEQYF. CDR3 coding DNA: TGCGCCAGCAGCTTGGATCCTAGCGGGACCTACGAGCAGTACTTC.